This T cell receptor beta chain was observed in a study of post-analysis software for immune sequencing data. Turning to the study itself: Relapsing-remitting, secondary progressive and progressive-relapsing multiple sclerosis were all included among the disease courses. General study results and limits: Controls significantly exceeded multiple sclerosis patients in normalized Chao1 diversity. The five TRBV segments detected at higher frequency in patients than in controls included TRBV5-6, TRBV5-1 and TRBV20-1.

A remark on this clonotype: Its antigen is unknown.

The CDR3 has 16 residues. CDR1 is MNHNS, CDR2 SASEGT, per germline. Germline trimming cut 6 bases from V and 0 bases from J; bases unmatched to any gene: 8. TCR beta cDNA libraries had unique molecular identifiers. It was from about 0.98 to 11 million T cells that about 500,000 cDNA molecules came. TCRdb analysed the PCR reads with MiXCR anew, one entry per CDR3 protein. The sample contains hundreds of thousands of distinct CDR3 sequences, 59% of which appear only once. The chain uses TRBV6-1 and TRBJ2-3; 8 nucleotides align to TRBD2. This TCR came from a girl aged 2-10 years with multiple sclerosis. The sequencing input was blood. For the CDR3, the DNA is TGTGCCAGCAGCGAACTCGGACTAGCTAGCACAGATACGCAGTATTTT. Its protein is CASSELGLASTDTQYF.